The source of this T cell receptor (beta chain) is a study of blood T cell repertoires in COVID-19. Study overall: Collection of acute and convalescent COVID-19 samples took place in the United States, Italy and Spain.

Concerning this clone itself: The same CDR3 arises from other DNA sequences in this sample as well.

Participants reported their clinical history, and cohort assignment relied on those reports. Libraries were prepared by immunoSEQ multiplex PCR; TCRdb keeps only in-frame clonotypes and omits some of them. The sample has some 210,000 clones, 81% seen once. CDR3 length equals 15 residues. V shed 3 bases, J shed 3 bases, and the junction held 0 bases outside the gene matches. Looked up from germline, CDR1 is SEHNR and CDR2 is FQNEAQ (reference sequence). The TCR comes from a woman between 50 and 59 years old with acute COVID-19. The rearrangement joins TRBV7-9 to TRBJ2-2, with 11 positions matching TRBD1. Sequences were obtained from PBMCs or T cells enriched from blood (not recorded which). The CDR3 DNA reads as TGTGCCAGCAGCTTGGGACAGGGGGACACCGGGGAGCTGTTTTTT. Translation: CASSLGQGDTGELFF.